This T cell receptor (beta chain) was obtained from a study of T cells in localized non-small cell lung cancer. Study-level points and caveats: Of the top 100 tumor clones, median around 60 were in adjacent lung, 25 to 35 among its top 100.

A note on this clone: Its target is unknown.

V lost 4 bases to trimming and J lost 7 bases, with 15 bases between them. Germline V gives CDR1 SGHDT, CDR2 YYEEEE. The CDR3 contains 13 residues. Produced via immunoSEQ multiplex PCR; TCRdb's table is partial and in-frame only. This table has roughly 40,000 clones, about 76% appearing once. The TCR was taken from a male donor aged 60 or older with stage II lung adenocarcinoma. The gene calls are TRBV5-6 and TRBJ2-7; D is uncertain. Material: peripheral blood mononuclear cells, obtained before any cancer treatment. In DNA, the CDR3 is TGTGCCAGCAGCCGCGAAATGGCAGGAGAGCAGTACTTC. Protein: CASSREMAGEQYF. The complete variable domain, with remaining parts taken from reference TRBV5-6 and TRBJ2-7, reads DAGVTQSPTHLIKTRGQQVTLRCSPKSGHDTVSWYQQALGQGPQFIFQYYEEEERQRGNFPDRFSGHQFPNYSSELNVNALLLGDSALYLCASSREMAGEQYFGPGTRLTVT.